Listed here are 26 T cell receptor beta chains from one sample, sequenced in a study of a mutant IDH1 vaccine in newly diagnosed glioma. Profiling relied on immunoSEQ multiplex PCR, and the TCRdb table lists in-frame clones only, not all of them. The sample contains around 59,000 clones, 75% to 95% of which appear only once. The time point denotes: baseline, week 1 (first vaccination visit). Treatment: pre-vaccination baseline after standard-of-care therapy. The input for sequencing was PBMCs, taken from a glioma patient treated with radiotherapy, temozolomide or both. The source of these receptors is a man aged 50 to 60 with glioma.

The chain joins TRBV6-1 to TRBJ1-2; 7 nucleotides agree with TRBD1. In germline, CDR1 is MNHNS, CDR2 SASEGT. The CDR3 is 12 amino acids. The V segment lost 10 bases and the J segment 0 bases; nucleotides outside the gene matches: 2. CDR3 bases: TGTGCCATCCAGGGGGCTAACTATGGCTACACCTTC. Protein product: CAIQGANYGYTF.

This clone was detected only once. This chain links TRBV6-1 with TRBJ1-2; 8 bases are a match to TRBD1. Trimming removed 4 bases from V and 8 bases from J; junction bases left unmatched: 9. Germline CDR1 MNHNS, CDR2 SASEGT. This CDR3 contains 14 residues. The CDR3 here is CASSARQGYEGYTF. CDR3 DNA: TGTGCCAGCAGTGCGAGACAGGGGTACGAAGGCTACACCTTC.

The chain links TRBV7-8 to TRBJ2-7; TRBD1 is a possible D gene (5 bases). The CDR3 consists of 14 residues. The germline gives CDR1 SGHVS, CDR2 FQNEAQ. Trimming took 1 base from V and 8 from J, leaving 15 bases between them. The DNA of the CDR3 is TGTGCCAGCAGCTTAGTGTCCCAGGGCTATCAGCAGTACTTC. Translating gives CASSLVSQGYQQYF.

This sequence joins TRBV19 and TRBJ2-3; D unresolved. This CDR3 comprises 14 residues. Trimming shortened V by 6 bases and J by 1 base, and 11 bases separated the two germline ends. Per the germline V gene, CDR1 is LNHDA and CDR2 is SQIVND (reference sequence). CDR3 bases: TGTGCCAGTAGCCTTACCGTGCGCACAGATACGCAGTATTTT. Translated, it gives CASSLTVRTDTQYF.

This clone was counted only a few times. The J gene is TRBJ2-7, the V gene TRBV5-4, with a possible D match to TRBD1 (5 bases). The CDR3 covers 15 residues. Trimming removed 0 bases from V and 0 bases from J, with 10 bases in between. Germline CDR1 is SGHNT and CDR2 is YYREEE (reference sequence). The CDR3 sequence is CASSLGRVSSYEQYF. For the CDR3, the DNA is TGTGCCAGCAGCTTGGGCAGGGTCAGCTCCTACGAGCAGTACTTC.

The chain recombines TRBV28 with TRBJ1-2, with 8 bases that match TRBD1. V lost 8 bases and J lost 7; bases outside the gene matches: 15. Germline CDR1 reads MDHEN; CDR2 reads SYDVKM. The CDR3 has 15 residues. CDR3 amino acids: CASRADRGSVGGYTF. DNA for the CDR3: TGTGCCAGCCGCGCCGACAGGGGTAGCGTCGGTGGCTACACCTTC.

The rearrangement uses TRBV21-1 and TRBJ2-5. TRBV21-1 is marked as a pseudogene. This CDR3 is built from 12 residues. The CDR3 DNA is TGTGCCAGCCCTAATGTGCAGGAGACCCAGTACTTC. It encodes CASPNVQETQYF.

This chain uses TRBV9 with TRBJ2-4; a weak D match, TRBD2 (5 bases). Trimming took off 0 bases at V and 4 bases at J, with 5 bases between the two ends. CDR3 length equals 13 residues. The germline CDR1 and CDR2 sequences are SGDLS and YYNGEE. In nucleotides, the CDR3 is TGTGCCAGCAGCGTAGCGGGGAAAAACATTCAGTACTTC. This translates into CASSVAGKNIQYF.

This clone was recorded only once. The V gene is TRBV18, the J gene TRBJ2-5; D might be TRBD1 or TRBD2, each matching 5 bases. The length of the CDR3 is 15 residues. V lost 3 bases, J lost 5 bases, and 16 bases lay in between. The germline V gene has CDR1 KGHSH and CDR2 LQKENI. The CDR3 DNA is TGTGCCAGCTCACCCCCCCAGGGAACGGGGGAGACCCAGTACTTC. Its translation is CASSPPQGTGETQYF.

This sequence joins TRBV6-5 and TRBJ2-7, with D possibly TRBD1 on 6 matching bases. The CDR3 has 15 amino acids. V was trimmed by 0 bases and J by 1 base, leaving 10 bases between them. Germline CDR1 MNHEY, CDR2 SVGAGI. CDR3 in DNA: TGTGCCAGCAGTTACTCGACAGGTGGTTCCTACGAGCAGTACTTC. Translated, it gives CASSYSTGGSYEQYF.

This chain uses TRBV7-2 with TRBJ1-5; 12 bases are shared with TRBD1. Germline V gives CDR1 SGHTA, CDR2 FQGNSA. The CDR3 has 17 residues. The ends lost 4 bases at V and 3 bases at J; junction bases unmatched: 7. The CDR3, as DNA: TGTGCCAGCAGCTACTCCGGGACAGGGGGCAACAATCAGCCCCAGCATTTT. Amino acid sequence: CASSYSGTGGNNQPQHF. Looking up the rest from reference TRBV7-2 and TRBJ1-5 gives the full variable domain: GAGVSQSPSNKVTEKGKDVELRCDPISGHTALYWYRQSLGQGLEFLIYFQGNSAPDKSGLPSDRFSAERTGGSVSTLTIQRTQQEDSAVYLCASSYSGTGGNNQPQHFGDGTRLSIL.

This chain uses TRBV6-5 with TRBJ1-5; D perhaps matches TRBD1 (5 bases). Trimming took 3 bases from V and 0 from J, leaving 12 bases between them. Germline CDR1 MNHEY, CDR2 SVGAGI. The CDR3 length is 16 residues. CDR3 residues: CASSYGHFNSNQPQHF. As DNA, the CDR3 is TGTGCCAGCAGTTATGGACACTTTAATAGCAATCAGCCCCAGCATTTT.

The chain combines TRBV6-1 with TRBJ1-5; TRBD1 matches 7 bases. V lost 4 bases to trimming and J lost 0 bases; unmatched junction nucleotides: 9. Germline V gene data show CDR1 as MNHNS and CDR2 as SASEGT. This CDR3 is built from 17 residues. The CDR3 DNA reads as TGTGCCAGCAGTGGACCGGACAGGACCTATAGCAATCAGCCCCAGCATTTT. It encodes CASSGPDRTYSNQPQHF.

On this clone itself: This sample includes further DNA sequences coding for the same CDR3. CDR3: CASSNTDTQYF. CDR3 bases: TGTGCCAGTTCCAACACAGATACGCAGTATTTT. The J gene is TRBJ2-3, the V gene TRBV27; D remains ambiguous. The V end was cut by 9 bases, the J end by 2 bases, with 6 bases between. Germline V gives CDR1 MNHEY, CDR2 SMNVEV (reference sequence). The CDR3 has 11 residues.

This clone was seen only once. This chain connects TRBV6-6 to TRBJ1-5, with D tentatively TRBD1 (5 bases). Trimming removed 7 bases at V and 6 bases at J, with 13 bases between. Germline-derived CDR1 and CDR2 are MNHNY and SVGAGI (reference sequence). This CDR3 contains 13 residues. In DNA form, the CDR3 reads TGTGCCAGCACATCAGGGCAGGGTCAGCCCCAGCATTTT. It yields the protein CASTSGQGQPQHF.

Note on this clone: The DNA is left out, because the CDR3 cannot be placed on it with certainty; the CDR3 is given as TCRdb lists it. V and J are TRBV2 and TRBJ1-2. The CDR3 is 14 amino acids long, termini counted. Looked up from germline, CDR1 is SNHLY and CDR2 is FYNNEI. This CDR3 is CASSVAGGIYGCTF.

This clone has just a few counts. The chain is built from TRBV4-1 and TRBJ1-2; 8 bases match TRBD1. The CDR3 is made up of 15 amino acids. The ends lost 1 base at V and 6 bases at J; junction bases unmatched: 7. In germline, CDR1 is MGHRA, CDR2 YSYEKL. The CDR3 region has the DNA TGCGCCAGCAGCCAAGTGGACAGGGCGGTCGATGGCTACACCTTC. Translating gives CASSQVDRAVDGYTF.

The rearrangement joins TRBV27 to TRBJ1-3, with 10 bases lining up with TRBD1. Per germline, CDR1 MNHEY and CDR2 SMNVEV (reference sequence). The CDR3 covers 19 residues. Trimming at V came to 0 bases and at J to 0 bases, leaving 8 bases not matched to a gene. The CDR3 DNA follows: TGTGCCAGCAGTTTATCGGGACAGGGGCGTTTTCACTCTGGAAACACCATATATTTT. This gives the protein CASSLSGQGRFHSGNTIYF.

The genes are TRBV2 and TRBJ1-2; D not certain. V was cut by 2 bases and J by 4 bases, with 14 bases left in between. Germline CDR1 SNHLY, CDR2 FYNNEI. This CDR3 has 15 residues. In DNA, the CDR3 is TGTGCCAGCAGTGAATTGGGAAACGGCGGCTATGGCTACACCTTC. Translated: CASSELGNGGYGYTF.

The chain links TRBV28 to TRBJ1-1; perhaps TRBD1 as D (6 bases). The V end was cut by 5 bases, the J end by 1 base, with 14 bases between. CDR1 and CDR2 from the germline V gene are MDHEN and SYDVKM. This CDR3 region has 15 residues. CDR3 loop: CASSPGDRQNTEAFF. The CDR3 DNA follows: TGTGCCAGCAGTCCAGGTGACAGGCAGAACACTGAAGCTTTCTTT.

The V and J genes are TRBV2 and TRBJ1-1; D is unresolved. V was cut by 0 bases and J by 9 bases, with 14 bases left in between. The CDR3 totals 14 residues. Looked up from germline, CDR1 is SNHLY and CDR2 is FYNNEI. The CDR3 loop reads CASSEALIRGKAFF. The CDR3 DNA sequence: TGTGCCAGCAGTGAAGCGTTAATACGGGGTAAAGCTTTCTTT. The full variable domain, its missing parts supplied by reference TRBV2 and TRBJ1-1, is EPEVTQTPSHQVTQMGQEVILRCVPISNHLYFYWYRQILGQKVEFLVSFYNNEISEKSEIFDDQFSVERPDGSNFTLKIRSTKLEDSAMYFCASSEALIRGKAFFGQGTRLTVV.

The chain uses TRBV28 and TRBJ2-7, with unresolved D. The V gene's germline CDR1 is MDHEN and CDR2 SYDVKM. Trimming removed 3 bases at V and 3 bases at J, with 12 bases between. The length of the CDR3 is 14 residues. DNA of the CDR3: TGTGCCAGCAGTTTGATGTTGGGAATCTACGAGCAGTACTTC. Protein sequence: CASSLMLGIYEQYF.

V is TRBV18 and J is TRBJ2-3, with unresolved D. The V gene's germline CDR1 is KGHSH and CDR2 LQKENI. This CDR3 has 14 residues. V lost 3 bases to trimming and J lost 2 bases, with 9 bases between them. The CDR3 protein is CASSPNALTDTQYF. DNA for the CDR3: TGTGCCAGCTCACCTAACGCGCTCACAGATACGCAGTATTTT.

A remark on this clone: The junction and the germline gene differ at one end; a read error may be behind it. V usage is TRBV7-7 and J usage is TRBJ2-5; D may correspond to TRBD1 or TRBD2 (5 bases each). Looked up from germline, CDR1 is SSHAT and CDR2 is FNYEAQ (reference sequence). The CDR3 sequence is 16 residues long. CDR3 loop: CASSLGRGVKVETQYF. The CDR3 region has the DNA TGTGCTAGCAGCTTGGGGCGAGGGGTTAAGGTGGAGACCCAGTACTTC.

The chain links TRBV27 to TRBJ2-7; a possible D gene is TRBD1 (6 bases). The CDR3 extends over 12 amino acids. Germline V gives CDR1 MNHEY, CDR2 SMNVEV (reference sequence). V lost 5 bases and J lost 9, with 14 bases in between. Written as DNA, the CDR3 is TGTGCCAGCAGTCCAAACAGGGTTGGGCAGTACTTC. Translation: CASSPNRVGQYF.

The chain recombines TRBV19 with TRBJ1-5; a possible D gene is TRBD1 (6 bases). Trimming left V 4 bases short and J 2 bases short, with 15 bases between. Germline loops: CDR1 LNHDA, CDR2 SQIVND (reference sequence). This CDR3 has 16 amino acids. The CDR3: CASSKGGGIGNQPQHF. The CDR3 nucleotides read TGTGCCAGTAGTAAGGGGGGGGGCATAGGCAATCAGCCCCAGCATTTT.